The 30 T cell receptor beta chains given below trace back to one sample, sequenced in a study of blood T cells in healthy people across ages. The authors ran a second PCR of about 6 to 12 cycles using a sample-barcoded 5' primer and a J-beta primer mix. From the 5' RACE reads, TCRdb called clonotypes with MiXCR, one entry per CDR3 protein. The repertoire holds 920,000 or so distinct CDR3 sequences, with 40% to 55% as singletons. The source material was blood. The receptors stem from a woman aged 60-70 years in good health.

The J gene is TRBJ2-7, the V gene TRBV20-1, with TRBD1 identical over 9 bases. The germline V gene encodes CDR1 DFQATT and CDR2 SNEGSKA (reference sequence). V shed 3 bases, J shed 1 base, and the junction held 7 bases outside the gene matches. CDR3 length: 15 amino acids. The CDR3 loop is CSARRTGVRSYEQYF. CDR3 sequence (DNA): TGCAGTGCTAGGCGGACAGGGGTAAGGTCCTACGAGCAGTACTTC.

This chain uses TRBV15 with TRBJ1-4; D is possibly TRBD1 (5 bases). V was trimmed by 5 bases and J by 8 bases, leaving 21 bases between them. This CDR3 comprises 16 residues. CDR1 is LNHNV, CDR2 YYDKDF, per germline (reference sequence). The CDR3 bases are TGTGCCACCAGCGGACCCGACAGTCTCCAGTTCGAAAAACTGTTTTTT. Its protein product is CATSGPDSLQFEKLFF.

V and J are TRBV6-7 and TRBJ2-1, with 9 bases aligning to TRBD2. TRBV6-7 is known as an ORF, though its function is uncertain. V shed 3 bases and J 4 bases; nucleotides not matched to a gene: 4. This CDR3 spans 15 amino acids. Here the CDR3 DNA reads TGTGCCAGCAGTTATCGACTAGCGGCATACAATGAGCAGTTCTTC. Its translation: CASSYRLAAYNEQFF.

The rearrangement uses TRBV4-2 and TRBJ2-1; a possible D gene is TRBD2 (5 bases). V lost 4 bases and J lost 3, with 25 bases in between. From germline, CDR1 is LGHNA and CDR2 YNFKEQ. The CDR3 loop spans 19 amino acids. The DNA for the CDR3 is TGTGCCAGCAGCCCAGCATCCCAGCGGATAGCTGCGGGCTACAATGAGCAGTTCTTC. The encoded protein is CASSPASQRIAAGYNEQFF.

J is TRBJ2-7 and V is TRBV12-3 or TRBV12-4; D perhaps matches TRBD2 (6 bases). The germline V and J ends were trimmed by 3 bases and 12 bases, with 15 bases remaining between them. CDR3 length: 12 amino acids. CDR3 coding DNA: TGTGCCAGCAGTTTGAAACTAGCCGGGCGGTACTTC. This sequence encodes CASSLKLAGRYF.

The rearrangement links TRBV7-9 to TRBJ1-2; D ambiguous. Trimming stripped 1 base from V and 6 bases from J, with 12 bases between. Germline values: CDR1 SEHNR, CDR2 FQNEAQ (reference sequence). The CDR3 is 14 amino acids. CDR3 sequence reads: CASSLDSQSNGYTF. As DNA, the CDR3 is TGTGCCAGCAGCTTAGACAGCCAATCTAATGGCTACACCTTC. The full variable domain, with the rest looked up from reference TRBV7-9 and TRBJ1-2, is DTGVSQNPRHKITKRGQNVTFRCDPISEHNRLYWYRQTLGQGPEFLTYFQNEAQLEKSRLLSDRFSAERPKGSFSTLEIQRTEQGDSAMYLCASSLDSQSNGYTFGSGTRLTVV.

J is TRBJ2-5 and V is TRBV6-1; D uncertain. The CDR3 loop spans 12 amino acids. The V gene lost 5 bases and the J gene lost 5 bases, with 9 bases spanning the gap. CDR1 is MNHNS, CDR2 SASEGT, per germline. In DNA form, the CDR3 reads TGTGCCAGCAGTCCGTGGCGGGAGACCCAGTACTTC. Translating gives CASSPWRETQYF.

Regarding this clonotype: One junction end does not reproduce the germline sequence, and a read error may be involved. This chain links TRBV6-5 with TRBJ1-5, with D uncertain. CDR1 is MNHEY and CDR2 is SVGAGI in the germline V gene. The CDR3 length is 13 residues. The CDR3 coding sequence is TGTGCCGGCAGCCTGGACGGGAATCAGCCCCAGCATTTT. Translated: CAGSLDGNQPQHF.

The genes are TRBV30 and TRBJ2-1; 9 bases line up with TRBD2. J lost 5 bases, V lost 4 bases, and 3 bases had no gene match. From germline, CDR1 is GTSNPN and CDR2 SVGIG (reference sequence). The CDR3 length is 13 residues. CDR3 in amino acids: CAWTSGNNNEQFF. The CDR3 DNA is TGTGCCTGGACTAGCGGGAATAACAATGAGCAGTTCTTC.

This clonotype has more than one count but fewer than ten. This chain connects TRBV27 to TRBJ1-6; D not certain. Germline V gene sequence: CDR1 MNHEY, CDR2 SMNVEV (reference sequence). The V and J ends lost 6 bases and 1 base respectively, with 10 bases between them. The CDR3 runs to 15 residues. As DNA, the CDR3 is TGTGCCAGCAGGGACGAAGGATCCTATAATTCACCCCTCCACTTT. It codes for CASRDEGSYNSPLHF.

This clonotype was observed a handful of times. The J gene is TRBJ2-3, the V gene TRBV20-1; 13 bases match TRBD2. The V segment lost 6 bases and the J segment 5 bases; nucleotides outside the gene matches: 11. The germline gives CDR1 DFQATT, CDR2 SNEGSKA (reference sequence). The CDR3 extends over 16 amino acids. The CDR3 DNA is TGCAGTGCCCGGAGACTAGCGGGAGGCGCCATAGATACGCAGTATTTT. Translating it yields CSARRLAGGAIDTQYF.

The chain is built from TRBV28 and TRBJ1-2; possibly TRBD1 for D (5 bases). The CDR3 loop spans 13 amino acids. Germline lookup yields CDR1 MDHEN and CDR2 SYDVKM. V shed 8 bases and J shed 4 bases, with 14 bases lying between them. The CDR3, as DNA: TGTGCCAGCGGCTTGGAGGGGTTCTATGGCTACACCTTC. Translation gives CASGLEGFYGYTF.

This clonotype came up once. The rearrangement joins TRBV4-1 to TRBJ2-5; 10 bases match TRBD1. With the DNA end fitting TRBJ2-7 better, the J assignment may be wrong. Germline lookup yields CDR1 MGHRA and CDR2 YSYEKL. The CDR3 is 14 residues long. Written as DNA, the CDR3 is TGCGCCAGCAGCCACGGGACAGGGGCCCACGAGCAGTACTTC. Translated, it gives CASSHGTGAHEQYF.

This clonotype has a single count. The chain has TRBV20-1 and TRBJ2-1; D is perhaps TRBD1 (6 bases). V lost 4 bases and J 8 bases, leaving 18 bases between the germline ends. CDR3 size: 14 residues. Germline CDR1 and CDR2: DFQATT and SNEGSKA (reference sequence). This chain's CDR3 is CSAKRQAVRDEQFF. The CDR3 DNA reads as TGCAGTGCTAAAAGACAGGCAGTACGGGATGAGCAGTTCTTC.

V is TRBV3-1 and J is TRBJ2-7, with D uncertain. The tail of the sequence fits TRBJ2-4 better, so the J call may be wrong. The germline V gene encodes CDR1 LGHDT and CDR2 YNNKEL (reference sequence). The CDR3 has 15 residues. This CDR3 reads CASSHPGRAKNIQYF. The CDR3 region has the DNA TGTGCCAGCAGCCACCCTGGACGGGCCAAAAACATTCAGTACTTC.

The chain links TRBV20-1 to TRBJ2-7, with D possibly matching TRBD2 (6 bases). Germline values: CDR1 DFQATT, CDR2 SNEGSKA (reference sequence). This CDR3 has 14 amino acids. The V and J ends lost 5 bases and 3 bases respectively, with 17 bases between them. CDR3 coding DNA: TGCAGTGCTGCCTCCGGGGGAGAGCTCTACGAGCAGTACTTC. Its translation: CSAASGGELYEQYF.

Only a few counts were recorded for this clonotype. The chain couples TRBV2 to TRBJ1-2; 7 nucleotides agree with TRBD1. The CDR3 is 14 residues long. Germline-derived CDR1 and CDR2 are SNHLY and FYNNEI. V was clipped by 2 bases and J by 3 bases; unmatched bases: 3. CDR3 nucleotide sequence: TGTGCCAGCAGTGAACAGGGGGGGGACTATGGCTACACCTTC. Protein product: CASSEQGGDYGYTF.

A single count supports this clonotype. The chain couples TRBV29-1 to TRBJ2-2; D not certain. Trimming removed 5 bases at V and 5 bases at J, with 6 bases between. The CDR3 runs 11 residues. CDR1 is SQVTM and CDR2 is ANQGSEA in the germline V gene. The CDR3 region has the DNA TGCAGCGTTAAAGGTACCGGGGAGCTGTTTTTT. Protein product: CSVKGTGELFF.

As for this clonotype: The junction departs from germline at one end; a sequencing error may be responsible. The rearrangement joins TRBV2 to TRBJ1-6; no firm D call. The length of the CDR3 is 16 residues. Germline V gene lookup returns CDR1 SNHLY and CDR2 FYNNEI. DNA of the CDR3: TGTGCCAGCAGTGGGGCAGAAAGCTCCTATAATTCACTCCTCCACTTT. It is translated as CASSGAESSYNSLLHF.

This chain connects TRBV5-1 to TRBJ1-2; D not resolved. Germline CDR1 reads SGHRS; CDR2 reads YFSETQ. The CDR3 totals 14 residues. The V end was cut by 0 bases, the J end by 2 bases, with 8 bases between. CDR3 in amino acids: CASSLEHENYGYTF. The CDR3 DNA reads TGCGCCAGCAGCTTGGAACATGAAAACTATGGCTACACCTTC.

The chain combines TRBV12-3 or TRBV12-4 with TRBJ1-1; D remains ambiguous. The CDR3 sequence is 13 residues long. Trimming shortened V by 6 bases and J by 3 bases, and 11 bases separated the two germline ends. CDR3 loop: CASRTRADTEAFF. DNA of the CDR3: TGTGCCAGCAGGACGAGGGCTGACACTGAAGCTTTCTTT.

The V and J genes are TRBV12-3 or TRBV12-4 and TRBJ2-7, with 7 bases fitting TRBD2. CDR3 length equals 15 residues. Trimming at V came to 1 base and at J to 2 bases, leaving 5 bases not matched to a gene. As DNA, the CDR3 is TGTGCCAGCAGTTTAGAACTAGCGCGAACCTACGAGCAGTACTTC. This codes for CASSLELARTYEQYF.

V usage is TRBV12-5 and J usage is TRBJ2-3; 8 bases are shared with TRBD1. CDR1 is LGHNT and CDR2 is FRNRAP in the germline V gene. The CDR3 extends over 16 amino acids. J was trimmed by 4 bases and V by 0 bases; bases with no gene match: 6. CDR3 residues: CASGLVQGVIPDTQYF. In DNA form, the CDR3 reads TGTGCTAGTGGTTTGGTACAGGGGGTAATTCCAGATACGCAGTATTTT.

Ten or more counts support this clonotype. This chain uses TRBV9 with TRBJ2-7; 7 bases map to TRBD2. J was trimmed by 3 bases and V by 0 bases; bases with no gene match: 6. From germline, CDR1 is SGDLS and CDR2 YYNGEE. This CDR3 is 15 amino acids long. Written as DNA, the CDR3 is TGTGCCAGCAGCGTAGGGCTAGCGGATAACTACGAGCAGTACTTC. It is translated as CASSVGLADNYEQYF.

For the CDR3, the DNA is TGTGCCAGCAGCTTAAGGTCGGCTAGCGGGGGACCCTCCTACGAGCAGTACTTC. Protein: CASSLRSASGGPSYEQYF. The chain joins TRBV7-2 to TRBJ2-7, with 10 nucleotides matching TRBD2. The CDR3 has 18 residues. Trimming removed 2 bases from V and 0 bases from J; junction bases left unmatched: 10. CDR1 SGHTA and CDR2 FQGNSA come from the germline V gene.

With regard to this clonotype: A single base separates this from a much larger clone, so it may be a read error. The V call is TRBV7-9, the J call TRBJ2-3; 14 nucleotides agree with TRBD2. Trimming removed 5 bases from V and 1 base from J; junction bases left unmatched: 8. CDR1 is SEHNR and CDR2 is FQNEAQ in the germline V gene (reference sequence). The CDR3 contains 18 residues. CDR3 nucleotide sequence: TGTGCCAGCAGCCTCGGGACTAGCGGGGGAGGGGGCACAGATACGCAGTATTTT. This sequence encodes CASSLGTSGGGGTDTQYF. The complete variable domain, with remaining parts taken from reference TRBV7-9 and TRBJ2-3, reads DTGVSQNPRHKITKRGQNVTFRCDPISEHNRLYWYRQTLGQGPEFLTYFQNEAQLEKSRLLSDRFSAERPKGSFSTLEIQRTEQGDSAMYLCASSLGTSGGGGTDTQYFGPGTRLTVL.

A word on this clonotype: A much larger clone differs from this one at a single base, so this may be a read error. The chain recombines TRBV2 with TRBJ2-4; a possible D gene is TRBD1 (6 bases). The tail of the sequence fits TRBJ2-7 better, so the J call may be wrong. The CDR3 runs to 13 residues. CDR1 SNHLY and CDR2 FYNNEI come from the germline V gene. The CDR3 here is CASAHERGYEQYF. DNA for the CDR3: TGTGCCAGCGCTCACGAAAGGGGGTACGAGCAGTACTTC.

The DNA for the CDR3 is TGTGCCACCAGTGATTTACGAGCGGGGACCTACAATGAGCAGTTCTTC. Protein sequence: CATSDLRAGTYNEQFF. The chain employs TRBV24-1 and TRBJ2-1; TRBD2 matches at 7 bases. There are 16 residues in the CDR3. The trim removed 1 base at V and 2 bases at J, leaving 4 bases unmatched. Germline CDR1 is KGHDR and CDR2 is SFDVKD.

The chain is built from TRBV20-1 and TRBJ2-1, with a possible D match to TRBD2 (6 bases). In germline, CDR1 is DFQATT, CDR2 SNEGSKA (reference sequence). V was trimmed by 1 base and J by 2 bases, leaving 18 bases between them. The CDR3 extends over 17 amino acids. CDR3 bases: TGCAGTGCTAGAGCCTCATTTAGGAGGGACCCCTACAATGAGCAGTTCTTC. Its protein is CSARASFRRDPYNEQFF.

Here the CDR3 DNA reads TGTGCCAGCAGCTTAGGGCTAGCTGTAGATACGCAGTATTTT. Protein product: CASSLGLAVDTQYF. The gene calls are TRBV7-9 and TRBJ2-3, with a weak D call TRBD2 (5 bases). Looked up from germline, CDR1 is SEHNR and CDR2 is FQNEAQ (reference sequence). The CDR3 covers 14 residues. The germline V and J ends were trimmed by 1 base and 5 bases, with 10 bases remaining between them.